This TCR beta chain is from a study of human T cells and chemical hapten exposure. Study-wide context: The study enrolled mostly female patients with alopecia areata, totalis or universalis.

TCRdb re-analysed the RACE reads in MiXCR, keeping a single row per CDR3 protein. There are around 360,000 distinct CDR3 sequences in the sample; just under 6.5% occur only once, and roughly 5.4% lies in the top ten. The CDR3 totals 14 residues. The V gene lost 1 base and the J gene lost 2 bases, with 9 bases spanning the gap. Germline V gives CDR1 SGHRS, CDR2 YFSETQ. Overall study results and limits: Following DPC sensitization, TCRs present above 1 in 1000 frequency showed no change. Expanded TCR sets contained significantly more large CDR3 similarity clusters than controls.

This clonotype has at least ten counts. Its antigen is currently unknown. As to time point: patch test 2, 6 weeks after DPC sensitization. Treatment: therapeutic diphenylcyclopropenone sensitization with weekly scalp DPC. The source was whole blood, collected in connection with sensitization to the hapten diphenylcyclopropenone (DPC). This TCR came from a woman between 18 and 29 years old with alopecia areata. Some clones in this sample may be carry-over from other donors' samples. The chain has TRBV5-1 and TRBJ2-5; no clear D. The CDR3 loop is CASSLIDSQETQYF. CDR3 coding DNA: TGCGCCAGCAGCTTGATCGACTCTCAAGAGACCCAGTACTTC.